The 24 T cell receptor beta chains below all came from one sample that was sequenced in a study of blood T cell repertoires in COVID-19. Here immunoSEQ multiplex PCR was the method, and the copy in TCRdb shows in-frame clones only, minus some. The top ten clones hold under 2% of a sample with about 120,000 clones, less than 95% of them seen once. The specimen sequenced was peripheral blood. The receptors stem from a human donor with active COVID-19. The donor label of this sample is uncertain.

This chain connects TRBV3-1 (or the pseudogene TRBV3-2) to TRBJ2-7; a weak D match, TRBD1 (5 bases). The germline V gene encodes CDR1 LGHDT and CDR2 YNNKEL (reference sequence). The CDR3 covers 14 residues. Trimming left V 5 bases short and J 7 bases short, with 18 bases between. This CDR3 reads CASSIQSWGGEQYF. The CDR3 DNA reads as TGTGCCAGCAGCATCCAGTCTTGGGGCGGAGAGCAGTACTTC.

The chain employs TRBV6-2 or TRBV6-3 and TRBJ2-7; no clear D. The CDR3 consists of 12 residues. Germline V CDR1 and CDR2: MNHEY, SVGEGT. Trimming pared 4 bases from V and 6 bases from J, leaving 10 bases between. CDR3 in DNA: TGTGCCAGCAGTTCCAGAGGTGCCGAGCAGTACTTC. It specifies CASSSRGAEQYF.

V gene TRBV10-2 combines with J gene TRBJ1-5; the match to TRBD1 covers 10 bases. This CDR3 has 15 residues. V lost 6 bases and J lost 1; bases outside the gene matches: 3. Germline CDR1 is WSHSY and CDR2 is SAAADI. The CDR3, as DNA: TGCGCCAGCAGGGACAGGGGGGCAAGCAATCAGCCCCAGCATTTT. Protein: CASRDRGASNQPQHF.

This chain joins TRBV27 and TRBJ2-7, with TRBD1 identical over 9 bases. J gave up 0 bases and V 6 bases, and 12 bases lay outside the gene matches. This CDR3 is built from 17 residues. Germline CDR1 MNHEY, CDR2 SMNVEV (reference sequence). CDR3 amino acids: CASRLRAGQGVSYEQYF. The CDR3 DNA reads TGTGCCAGCAGACTTCGGGCGGGACAGGGTGTCTCCTACGAGCAGTACTTC.

The gene calls are TRBV2 and TRBJ1-6; TRBD1 matches 7 bases. Germline V lookup: CDR1 SNHLY, CDR2 FYNNEI. Trimming took 3 bases from V and 10 from J; bases not matched to a gene: 6. The CDR3 runs 14 residues. Here the CDR3 reads CASSDDRVPSPLHF. The CDR3 nucleotides are TGTGCCAGCAGTGACGACAGGGTTCCCTCACCCCTCCACTTT.

This chain uses TRBV25-1 with TRBJ1-5; perhaps TRBD1 as D (6 bases). The V gene lost 2 bases and the J gene lost 7 bases, with 6 bases spanning the gap. This CDR3 spans 12 amino acids. Per germline, CDR1 MGHDK and CDR2 SYGVNS. The CDR3 loop is CASSEQGQPQHF. CDR3 nucleotide sequence: TGTGCCAGCAGTGAACAGGGGCAGCCCCAGCATTTT.

The chain is built from TRBV19 and TRBJ2-7; TRBD1 matches at 8 bases. CDR1 and CDR2 (germline): LNHDA, SQIVND (reference sequence). The CDR3 sequence is 15 residues long. Unmatched junction bases numbered 5, after V lost 1 base and J lost 3 bases. The DNA for the CDR3 is TGTGCCAGTAGTATAGGGCAGGGGGCCGTCTACGAGCAGTACTTC. This translates into CASSIGQGAVYEQYF.

The chain has TRBV3-1 (or the pseudogene TRBV3-2) and TRBJ1-1; D remains unclear. Germline V gives CDR1 LGHDT, CDR2 YNNKEL (reference sequence). The ends were cut back, 3 bases at V and 3 bases at J, with 8 bases in the middle. The CDR3 sequence is 13 residues long. CDR3 loop: CASSQKPDTEAFF. DNA for the CDR3: TGTGCCAGCAGCCAGAAACCAGACACTGAAGCTTTCTTT.

V usage is TRBV5-8 and J usage is TRBJ1-5; no clear D. The CDR3 is 16 residues long. Trimming cost V 0 bases and J 0 bases, with 10 bases left between them. CDR1 and CDR2 from the germline V gene are SGHTS and YDEGEE. The CDR3 protein is CASSLGSGNSNQPQHF. The CDR3 DNA sequence: TGTGCCAGCAGCTTGGGGTCCGGGAATAGCAATCAGCCCCAGCATTTT.

The sample holds a few counts of this clone. The rearrangement links TRBV6-5 to TRBJ1-5, with a possible D match to TRBD1 (5 bases). The length of the CDR3 is 15 residues. The germline CDR1 and CDR2 sequences are MNHEY and SVGAGI. V was trimmed by 3 bases and J by 6 bases, leaving 15 bases between them. CDR3 DNA: TGTGCCAGCAGTTATAGCCAGGGAACAAGTCAGCCCCAGCATTTT. Its protein is CASSYSQGTSQPQHF.

This chain uses TRBV7-9 with TRBJ2-1; 8 bases fit TRBD2. Germline V gene data show CDR1 as SEHNR and CDR2 as FQNEAQ (reference sequence). V lost 7 bases, J lost 5 bases, and 10 bases stayed unmatched. This CDR3 has 15 residues. Written as DNA, the CDR3 is TGTGCCAGCACTTGGATCGCGGGGGGAAACAATGAGCAGTTCTTC. Its protein product is CASTWIAGGNNEQFF.

The V call is TRBV13, the J call TRBJ1-1; tentative D call: TRBD1 (6 bases). From germline, CDR1 is PRHDT and CDR2 FYEKMQ (reference sequence). The ends were cut back, 5 bases at V and 6 bases at J, with 16 bases in the middle. The CDR3 is made up of 14 amino acids. CDR3 coding DNA: TGTGCCAGCAGCGTACAGGGTAAAGGCTCTGAAGCTTTCTTT. This translates into CASSVQGKGSEAFF.

The chain is built from TRBV29-1 and TRBJ2-1, with D perhaps matching TRBD1 (6 bases). CDR3 size: 14 residues. V was clipped by 4 bases and J by 8 bases, with 18 bases between them. Germline loops: CDR1 SQVTM, CDR2 ANQGSEA. The CDR3: CSVVAQGRRDEQFF. DNA for the CDR3: TGCAGCGTTGTAGCACAGGGACGGCGGGATGAGCAGTTCTTC.

This clone appeared once. The chain joins TRBV6-6 to TRBJ1-1; 9 bases align to TRBD1. The V and J ends lost 0 bases and 6 bases, in that order; junction bases with no gene match: 5. The CDR3 sequence is 15 residues long. From germline, CDR1 is MNHNY and CDR2 SVGAGI (reference sequence). The chain's CDR3 is CASSYSDRGGSEAFF. The CDR3 DNA sequence: TGTGCCAGCAGTTACTCGGACAGGGGAGGGTCTGAAGCTTTCTTT.

The chain links TRBV27 to TRBJ2-5; tentative D call: TRBD2 (5 bases). The germline V gene has CDR1 MNHEY and CDR2 SMNVEV (reference sequence). CDR3 length equals 14 residues. V dropped 1 base and J dropped 0 bases, with 6 bases sitting between them. The CDR3 sequence is CASSLFGNQETQYF. CDR3 in DNA: TGTGCCAGCAGTTTATTCGGGAACCAAGAGACCCAGTACTTC.

The chain uses TRBV4-1 and TRBJ1-2, with 9 bases aligning to TRBD1. This CDR3 contains 12 residues. J lost 12 bases, V lost 2 bases, and 4 bases had no gene match. Germline V gene sequence: CDR1 MGHRA, CDR2 YSYEKL. The CDR3 sequence: CASSQTGGADTF. The CDR3 DNA reads TGCGCCAGCAGCCAAACAGGGGGCGCTGACACCTTC.

The chain combines TRBV3-1 (or the pseudogene TRBV3-2) with TRBJ2-1; 7 positions agree with TRBD1. The CDR3 is 17 residues long. Germline CDR1 is LGHDT and CDR2 is YNNKEL (reference sequence). Trimming cost V 0 bases and J 5 bases; bases outside gene matches: 10. The DNA of the CDR3 is TGTGCCAGCAGCCAAGATATATGGGACAGATTCGACAATGAGCAGTTCTTC. Protein: CASSQDIWDRFDNEQFF.

The chain couples TRBV7-2 to TRBJ2-7; 12 bases fit TRBD2. V shed 5 bases, J shed 6 bases, and the junction held 14 bases outside the gene matches. From germline, CDR1 is SGHTA and CDR2 FQGNSA. The CDR3 covers 17 residues. The CDR3 sequence: CASSNFRTSGVASEQYF. The CDR3 coding sequence is TGTGCCAGCAGCAATTTTAGGACTAGCGGGGTAGCGTCCGAGCAGTACTTC.

This clone was observed a handful of times. The V call is TRBV9, the J call TRBJ1-2; D remains unclear. This CDR3 has 16 residues. Deletions cut 0 bases from V and 6 bases from J, with 18 bases between. Germline V gene lookup returns CDR1 SGDLS and CDR2 YYNGEE. The DNA of the CDR3 is TGTGCCAGCAGCGTAGATCCCGCCCCCCCGGGAGATGGCTACACCTTC. Amino acid sequence: CASSVDPAPPGDGYTF.

DNA of the CDR3: TGTGCCAGCAGTTCACAGGGATTAAATACGCAGTATTTT. Its translation is CASSSQGLNTQYF. The rearrangement joins TRBV28 to TRBJ2-3; perhaps TRBD1 as D (6 bases). Trimming left V 4 bases short and J 7 bases short, with 12 bases between. This CDR3 is built from 13 residues. The V gene's germline CDR1 is MDHEN and CDR2 SYDVKM.

The gene calls are TRBV6-2 or TRBV6-3 and TRBJ1-1, with a possible D match to TRBD1 (5 bases). V dropped 2 bases and J dropped 6 bases, with 13 bases sitting between them. Germline CDR1 reads MNHEY; CDR2 reads SVGEGT. The CDR3 contains 14 residues. Here the CDR3 DNA reads TGTGCCAGCAGTTACCTACAGGAGAGGCCTGAAGCTTTCTTT. It translates to CASSYLQERPEAFF.

V and J are TRBV5-1 and TRBJ1-2; a possible D gene is TRBD1 (5 bases). The ends were cut back, 4 bases at V and 2 bases at J, with 18 bases in the middle. This CDR3 comprises 16 residues. Germline V gene data show CDR1 as SGHRS and CDR2 as YFSETQ. CDR3 amino acids: CASSTKARAKNYGYTF. The CDR3 DNA is TGCGCCAGCAGCACAAAAGCCAGGGCCAAGAACTATGGCTACACCTTC.

The count of this clone is one. CDR3 amino acids: CASSSGTGGLLWKQYF. The CDR3, as DNA: TGTGCCAGCAGCTCCGGGACAGGGGGGCTTCTATGGAAGCAGTACTTC. The chain uses TRBV7-8 and TRBJ2-7, with 11 positions matching TRBD1. Germline lookup yields CDR1 SGHVS and CDR2 FQNEAQ. Germline trimming cut 4 bases from V and 8 bases from J; bases unmatched to any gene: 13. CDR3 length: 16 residues. Full variable domain (outside the CDR3, taken from reference TRBV7-8 and TRBJ2-7): GAGVSQSPRYKVAKRGQDVALRCDPISGHVSLFWYQQALGQGPEFLTYFQNEAQLDKSGLPSDRFFAERPEGSVSTLKIQRTQQEDSAVYLCASSSGTGGLLWKQYFGPGTRLTVT.

The chain combines TRBV18 with TRBJ2-7, with D unclear. CDR3 length: 11 amino acids. Germline CDR1 reads KGHSH; CDR2 reads LQKENI. Between the trimmed V and J ends, which lost 3 bases and 4 bases, there was a span of 4 bases. The DNA for the CDR3 is TGTGCCAGCTCACCTAATTACGAGCAGTACTTC. Encoded protein: CASSPNYEQYF.